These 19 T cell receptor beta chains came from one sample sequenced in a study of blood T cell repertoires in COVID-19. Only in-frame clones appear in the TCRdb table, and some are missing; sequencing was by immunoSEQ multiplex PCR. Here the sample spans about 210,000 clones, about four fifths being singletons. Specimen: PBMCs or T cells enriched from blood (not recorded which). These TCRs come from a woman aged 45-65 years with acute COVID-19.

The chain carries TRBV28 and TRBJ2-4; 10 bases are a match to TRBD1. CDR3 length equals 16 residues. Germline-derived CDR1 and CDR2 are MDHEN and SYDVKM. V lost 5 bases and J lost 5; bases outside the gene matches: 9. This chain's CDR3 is CASSLDRGRAENIQYF. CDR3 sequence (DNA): TGTGCCAGCAGTCTAGACAGGGGGCGCGCCGAAAACATTCAGTACTTC.

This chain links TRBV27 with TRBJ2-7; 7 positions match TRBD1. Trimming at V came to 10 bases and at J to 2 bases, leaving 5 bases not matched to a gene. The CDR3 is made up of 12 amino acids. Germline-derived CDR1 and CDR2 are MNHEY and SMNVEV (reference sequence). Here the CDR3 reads CATQDRAYEQYF. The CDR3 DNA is TGTGCCACCCAAGACAGGGCCTACGAGCAGTACTTC.

The chain's CDR3 is CASSHDGYTF. The CDR3 DNA reads as TGTGCCAGCAGCCATGATGGCTACACCTTC. V usage is TRBV11-3 and J usage is TRBJ1-2; no definite D call. The CDR3 is 10 amino acids. The V gene's germline CDR1 is SGHNT and CDR2 YENEEA. V shed 5 bases and J shed 6 bases, with 4 bases lying between them. Drawing the rest from reference TRBV11-3 and TRBJ1-2, the complete variable domain is EAGVVQSPRYKIIEKKQPVAFWCNPISGHNTLYWYLQNLGQGPELLIRYENEEAVDDSQLPKDRFSAERLKGVDSTLKIQPAELGDSAVYLCASSHDGYTFGSGTRLTVV.

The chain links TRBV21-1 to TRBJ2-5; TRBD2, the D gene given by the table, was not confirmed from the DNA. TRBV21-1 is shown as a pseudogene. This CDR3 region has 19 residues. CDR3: CASSKVWGTSGRVGETQYF. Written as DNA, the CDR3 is TGTGCCAGCAGCAAAGTCTGGGGTACTAGCGGGAGAGTTGGAGAGACCCAGTACTTC.

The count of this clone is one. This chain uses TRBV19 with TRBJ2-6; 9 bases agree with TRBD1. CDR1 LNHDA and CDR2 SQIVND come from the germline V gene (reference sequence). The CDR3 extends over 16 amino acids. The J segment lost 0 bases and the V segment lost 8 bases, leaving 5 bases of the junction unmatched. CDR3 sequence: CASGQGTLSGANVLTF. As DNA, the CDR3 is TGTGCCAGTGGACAGGGGACCCTCTCTGGGGCCAACGTCCTGACTTTC.

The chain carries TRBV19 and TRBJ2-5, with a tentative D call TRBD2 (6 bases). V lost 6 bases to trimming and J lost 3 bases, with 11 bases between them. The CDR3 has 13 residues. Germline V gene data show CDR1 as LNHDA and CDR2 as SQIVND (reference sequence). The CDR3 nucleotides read TGTGCCAGTAGAGGGACTCTTAAAGAGACCCAGTACTTC. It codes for CASRGTLKETQYF. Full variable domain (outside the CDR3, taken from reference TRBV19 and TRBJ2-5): DGGITQSPKYLFRKEGQNVTLSCEQNLNHDAMYWYRQDPGQGLRLIYYSQIVNDFQKGDIAEGYSVSREKKESFPLTVTSAQKNPTAFYLCASRGTLKETQYFGPGTRLLVL.

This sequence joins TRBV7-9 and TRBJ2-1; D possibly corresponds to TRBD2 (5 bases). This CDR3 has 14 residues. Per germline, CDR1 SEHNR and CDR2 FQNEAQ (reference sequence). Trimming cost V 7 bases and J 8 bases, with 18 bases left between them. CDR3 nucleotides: TGTGCCAGCAAGGAGGATGGCGGTTACGATGAGCAGTTCTTC. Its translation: CASKEDGGYDEQFF.

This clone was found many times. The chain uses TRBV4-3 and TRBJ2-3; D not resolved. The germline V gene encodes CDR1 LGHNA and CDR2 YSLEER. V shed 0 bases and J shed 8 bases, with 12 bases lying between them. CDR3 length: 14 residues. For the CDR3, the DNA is TGCGCCAGCAGCCAAGATAAATACAGAGCTACGCAGTATTTT. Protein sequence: CASSQDKYRATQYF.

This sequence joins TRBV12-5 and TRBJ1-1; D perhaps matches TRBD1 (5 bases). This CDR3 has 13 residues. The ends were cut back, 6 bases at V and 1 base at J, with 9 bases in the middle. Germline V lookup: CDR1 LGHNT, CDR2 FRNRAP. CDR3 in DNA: TGTGCTAGTGGCCGGGGGGGGAACACTGAAGCTTTCTTT. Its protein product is CASGRGGNTEAFF.

The CDR3 sequence: CASSYLASGSYEQYF. The CDR3 bases are TGCGCCAGCAGCTATTTGGCTAGCGGTTCCTACGAGCAGTACTTC. V and J are TRBV5-1 and TRBJ2-7, with 7 bases identical to TRBD2. The CDR3 sequence is 15 residues long. The germline V gene has CDR1 SGHRS and CDR2 YFSETQ. The trim removed 3 bases at V and 1 base at J, leaving 7 bases unmatched.

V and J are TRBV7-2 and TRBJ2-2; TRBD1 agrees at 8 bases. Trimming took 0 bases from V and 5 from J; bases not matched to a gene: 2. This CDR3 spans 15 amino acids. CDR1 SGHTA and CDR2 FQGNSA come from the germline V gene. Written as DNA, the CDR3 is TGTGCCAGCAGCTTAGCGGACAGGGTTACCGGGGAGCTGTTTTTT. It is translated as CASSLADRVTGELFF.

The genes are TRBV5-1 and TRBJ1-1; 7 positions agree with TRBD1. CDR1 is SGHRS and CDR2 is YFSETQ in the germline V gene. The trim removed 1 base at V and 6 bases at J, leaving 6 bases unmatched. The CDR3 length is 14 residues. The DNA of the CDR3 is TGCGCCAGCAGCTTGCGGCAGGGGGTCGCTGAAGCTTTCTTT. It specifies CASSLRQGVAEAFF.

The CDR3 nucleotides are TGTGCCAGCAGCGTAGTGGCTAGCGGAGGCCCCTCCTACAATGAGCAGTTCTTC. Residues: CASSVVASGGPSYNEQFF. V and J are TRBV9 and TRBJ2-1, with 7 nucleotides matching TRBD2. Per germline, CDR1 SGDLS and CDR2 YYNGEE. The CDR3 loop spans 18 amino acids. V gave up 0 bases and J gave up 0 bases; unmatched junction bases: 9. Variable domain in full (rest from reference TRBV9 and TRBJ2-1): DSGVTQTPKHLITATGQRVTLRCSPRSGDLSVYWYQQSLDQGLQFLIQYYNGEERAKGNILERFSAQQFPDLHSELNLSSLELGDSALYFCASSVVASGGPSYNEQFFGPGTRLTVL.

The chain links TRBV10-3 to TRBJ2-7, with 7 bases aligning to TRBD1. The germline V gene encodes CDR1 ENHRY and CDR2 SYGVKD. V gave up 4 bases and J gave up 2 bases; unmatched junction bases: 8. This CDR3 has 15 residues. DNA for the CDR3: TGTGCCATCAGTGCTACCACAGGGGCCCCCTACGAGCAGTACTTC. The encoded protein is CAISATTGAPYEQYF.

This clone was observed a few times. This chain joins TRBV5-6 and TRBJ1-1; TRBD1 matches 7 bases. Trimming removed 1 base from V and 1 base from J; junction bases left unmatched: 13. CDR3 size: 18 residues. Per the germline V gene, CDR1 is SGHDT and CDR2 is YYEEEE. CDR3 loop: CASSLLQGNSHSNTEAFF. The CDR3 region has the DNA TGTGCCAGCAGCTTGTTACAGGGGAACTCTCACTCGAACACTGAAGCTTTCTTT. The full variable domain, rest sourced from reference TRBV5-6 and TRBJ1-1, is DAGVTQSPTHLIKTRGQQVTLRCSPKSGHDTVSWYQQALGQGPQFIFQYYEEEERQRGNFPDRFSGHQFPNYSSELNVNALLLGDSALYLCASSLLQGNSHSNTEAFFGQGTRLTVV.

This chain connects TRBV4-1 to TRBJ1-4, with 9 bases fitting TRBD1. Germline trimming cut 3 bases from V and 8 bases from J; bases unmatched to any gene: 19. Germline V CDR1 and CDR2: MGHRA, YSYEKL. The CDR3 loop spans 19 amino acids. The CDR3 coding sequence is TGCGCCAGCAGCCAGTGGGGGGCCCTAGACCGGGACAGGGTCGAAAAACTGTTTTTT. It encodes CASSQWGALDRDRVEKLFF.

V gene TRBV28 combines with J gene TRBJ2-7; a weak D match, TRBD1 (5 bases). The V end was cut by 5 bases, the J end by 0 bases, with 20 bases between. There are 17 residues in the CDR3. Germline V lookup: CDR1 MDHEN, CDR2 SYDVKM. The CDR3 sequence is CASSGVGAPSVSYEQYF. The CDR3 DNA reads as TGTGCCAGCAGTGGGGTTGGGGCCCCATCCGTCTCCTACGAGCAGTACTTC.

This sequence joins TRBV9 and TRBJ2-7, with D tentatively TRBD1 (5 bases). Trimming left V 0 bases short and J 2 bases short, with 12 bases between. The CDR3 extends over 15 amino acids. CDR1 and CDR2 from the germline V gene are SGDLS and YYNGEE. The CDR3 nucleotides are TGTGCCAGCAGCGTAGCGGACACCCACACCTACGAGCAGTACTTC. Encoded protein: CASSVADTHTYEQYF. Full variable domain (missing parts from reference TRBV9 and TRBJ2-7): DSGVTQTPKHLITATGQRVTLRCSPRSGDLSVYWYQQSLDQGLQFLIQYYNGEERAKGNILERFSAQQFPDLHSELNLSSLELGDSALYFCASSVADTHTYEQYFGPGTRLTVT.

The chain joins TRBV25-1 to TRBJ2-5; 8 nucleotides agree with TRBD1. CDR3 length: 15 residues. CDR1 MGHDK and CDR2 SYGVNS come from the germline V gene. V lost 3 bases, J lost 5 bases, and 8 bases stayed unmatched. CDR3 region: CASSDPRQGKETQYF. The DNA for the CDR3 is TGTGCCAGCAGTGACCCTCGACAGGGGAAGGAGACCCAGTACTTC.